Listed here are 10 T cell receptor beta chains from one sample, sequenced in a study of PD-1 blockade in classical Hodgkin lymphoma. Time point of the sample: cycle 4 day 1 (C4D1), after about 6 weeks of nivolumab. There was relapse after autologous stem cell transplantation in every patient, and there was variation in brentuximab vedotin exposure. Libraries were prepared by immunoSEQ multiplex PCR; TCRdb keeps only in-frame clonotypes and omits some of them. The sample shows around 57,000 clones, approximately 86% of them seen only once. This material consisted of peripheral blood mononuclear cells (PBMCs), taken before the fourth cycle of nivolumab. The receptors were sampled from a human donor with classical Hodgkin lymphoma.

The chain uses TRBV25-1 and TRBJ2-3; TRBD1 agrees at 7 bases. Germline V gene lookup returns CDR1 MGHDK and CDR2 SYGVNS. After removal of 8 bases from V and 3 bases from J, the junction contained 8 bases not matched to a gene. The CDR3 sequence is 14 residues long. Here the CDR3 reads CASSETGPTDTQYF. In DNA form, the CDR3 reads TGTGCCAGCTCTGAGACAGGGCCGACAGATACGCAGTATTTT.

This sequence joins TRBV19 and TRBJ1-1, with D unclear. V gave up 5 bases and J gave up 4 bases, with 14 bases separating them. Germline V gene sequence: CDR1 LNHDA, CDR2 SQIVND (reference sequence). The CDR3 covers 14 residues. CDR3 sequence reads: CASSSWSEGTEAFF. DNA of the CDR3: TGTGCCAGTAGTTCCTGGTCCGAGGGCACTGAAGCTTTCTTT.

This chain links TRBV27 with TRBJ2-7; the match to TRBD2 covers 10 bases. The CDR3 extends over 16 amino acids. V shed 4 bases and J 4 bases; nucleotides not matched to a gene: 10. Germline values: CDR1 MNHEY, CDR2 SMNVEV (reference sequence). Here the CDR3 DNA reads TGTGCCAGCAGTTCGGTGAGGACTAGCGGCACGTACGAGCAGTACTTC. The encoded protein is CASSSVRTSGTYEQYF.

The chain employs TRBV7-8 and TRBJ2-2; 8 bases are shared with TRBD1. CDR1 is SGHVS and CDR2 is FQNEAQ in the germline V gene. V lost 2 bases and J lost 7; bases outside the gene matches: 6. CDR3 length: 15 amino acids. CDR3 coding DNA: TGTGCCAGCAGCTTACAGGGGGCGCGGGGCGGGGAGCTGTTTTTT. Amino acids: CASSLQGARGGELFF.

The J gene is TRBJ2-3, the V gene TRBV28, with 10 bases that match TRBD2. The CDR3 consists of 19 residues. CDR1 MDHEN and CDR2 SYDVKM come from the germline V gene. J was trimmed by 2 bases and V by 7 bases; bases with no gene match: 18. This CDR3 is CASKETAISLAGDTDTQYF. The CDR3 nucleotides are TGTGCCAGCAAGGAGACAGCGATCTCTCTAGCGGGGGACACAGATACGCAGTATTTT.

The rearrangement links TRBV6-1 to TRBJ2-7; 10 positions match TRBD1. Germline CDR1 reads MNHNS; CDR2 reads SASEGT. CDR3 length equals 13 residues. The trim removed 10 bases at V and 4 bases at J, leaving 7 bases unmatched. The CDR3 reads CANGDRGIYEQYF. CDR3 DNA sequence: TGTGCCAACGGGGACAGGGGTATTTACGAGCAGTACTTC.

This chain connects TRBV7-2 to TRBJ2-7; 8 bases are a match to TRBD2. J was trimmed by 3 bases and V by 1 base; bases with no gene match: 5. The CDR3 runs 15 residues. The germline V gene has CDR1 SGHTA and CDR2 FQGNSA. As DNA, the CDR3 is TGTGCCAGCAGCTTAGAAGGCGGGGGGCTCTACGAGCAGTACTTC. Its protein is CASSLEGGGLYEQYF.

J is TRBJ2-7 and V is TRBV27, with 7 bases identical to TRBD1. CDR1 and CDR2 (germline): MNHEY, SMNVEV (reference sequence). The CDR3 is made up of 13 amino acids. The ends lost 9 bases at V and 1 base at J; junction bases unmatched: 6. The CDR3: CASRDSPSYEQYF. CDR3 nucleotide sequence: TGTGCCAGTCGGGACAGTCCATCCTACGAGCAGTACTTC.

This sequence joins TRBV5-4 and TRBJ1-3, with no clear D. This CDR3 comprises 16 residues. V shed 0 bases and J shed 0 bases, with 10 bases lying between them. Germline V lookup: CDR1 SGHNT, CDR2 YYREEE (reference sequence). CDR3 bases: TGTGCCAGCAGCTTGGGACAAGACTTCTCTGGAAACACCATATATTTT. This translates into CASSLGQDFSGNTIYF.

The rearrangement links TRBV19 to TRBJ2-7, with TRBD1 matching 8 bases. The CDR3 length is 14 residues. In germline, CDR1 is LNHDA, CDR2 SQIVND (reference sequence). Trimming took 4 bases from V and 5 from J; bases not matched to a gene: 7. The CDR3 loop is CASSTQGDLDEQYF. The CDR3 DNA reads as TGTGCCAGTAGTACACAGGGGGATCTGGACGAGCAGTACTTC. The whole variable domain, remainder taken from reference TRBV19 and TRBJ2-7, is DGGITQSPKYLFRKEGQNVTLSCEQNLNHDAMYWYRQDPGQGLRLIYYSQIVNDFQKGDIAEGYSVSREKKESFPLTVTSAQKNPTAFYLCASSTQGDLDEQYFGPGTRLTVT.